This TCR beta chain was identified in a study of shared clonotypes between healthy human individuals. The wider study: Participating donors consisted of a couple of women and a few men aged 18 to 49.

With 4 bases removed from V and 0 bases from J, the gap between germline ends came to 10 bases. The CDR3 is 14 amino acids. Germline V CDR1 and CDR2: SGHTA, FQGNSA. Method: immunoSEQ multiplex PCR; TCRdb's copy keeps in-frame clones and lacks some. The repertoire holds over a million clones, with around 95% as singletons. Whole-study results and caveats: In general, naive subsets displayed greater estimated richness than memory subsets did.

As for this clone: Antigen: not known.

The V call is TRBV7-2, the J call TRBJ2-7; D gene unclear. The sequence was collected from a man between 25 and 39 years old in good health. Sequencing was performed on naive CD4+ T cells sorted from blood. The subset was: CD45RA+ positively selected. CDR3: CASSSNSGSYEQYF. CDR3 coding DNA: TGTGCCAGCAGCTCAAACTCAGGCTCCTACGAGCAGTACTTC.